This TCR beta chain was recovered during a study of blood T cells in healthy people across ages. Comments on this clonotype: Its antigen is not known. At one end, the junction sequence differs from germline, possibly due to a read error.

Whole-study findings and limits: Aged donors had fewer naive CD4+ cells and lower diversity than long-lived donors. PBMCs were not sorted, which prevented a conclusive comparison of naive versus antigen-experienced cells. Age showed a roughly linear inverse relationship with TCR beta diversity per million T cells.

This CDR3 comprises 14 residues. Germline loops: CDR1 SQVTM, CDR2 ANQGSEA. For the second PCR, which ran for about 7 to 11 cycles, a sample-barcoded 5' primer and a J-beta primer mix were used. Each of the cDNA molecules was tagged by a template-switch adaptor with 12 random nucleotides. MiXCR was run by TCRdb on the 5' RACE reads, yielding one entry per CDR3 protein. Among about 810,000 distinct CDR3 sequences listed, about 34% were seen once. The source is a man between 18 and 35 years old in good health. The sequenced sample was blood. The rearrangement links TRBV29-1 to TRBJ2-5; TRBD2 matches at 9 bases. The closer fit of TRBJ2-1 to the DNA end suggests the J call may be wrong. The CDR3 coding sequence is TGTTGCGTTGCTAGCGGGGCGAATAAAGAGACCCAGTTCTTC. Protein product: CCVASGANKETQFF.